The 15 T cell receptor beta chains given below trace back to one sample, sequenced in a study of vaccination and CD4 T cells after COVID-19. For these TCRs, the target antigens are not known. Noted treatment: approximately nine-day PBMC culture with coronavirus spike peptide pools or control peptides (ViraFEST assay). Sequencing of the DNA from cultured CD4+ T cells was carried out with the Oncomine TCR Beta short-read assay. Via MiXCR, TCRdb re-called the PCR reads, giving one row per CDR3 protein. The sample lists over 11,000 distinct CDR3 sequences, around 64% occurring once. The sequenced material came from CD4+ T cells from blood, cultured in vitro. These receptor sequences come from a human donor who had recovered from COVID-19.

This chain uses TRBV24-1 with TRBJ1-6, with D possibly matching TRBD1 (5 bases). Trimming took 7 bases from V and 8 from J, leaving 11 bases between them. This CDR3 contains 13 residues. From germline, CDR1 is KGHDR and CDR2 SFDVKD. CDR3 nucleotide sequence: TGTGCCACCAGCGGGGGGATCGATTCACCCCTCCACTTT. It specifies CATSGGIDSPLHF.

The chain uses TRBV11-1 and TRBJ2-1; D gene uncertain. CDR3 length: 15 residues. CDR1 is SGHAT and CDR2 is FQDESV in the germline V gene (reference sequence). Trimming shortened V by 5 bases and J by 7 bases, and 18 bases separated the two germline ends. CDR3 nucleotides: TGTGCCAGCAGCCTGACTTCCTCGTCTACAAATGAGCAGTTCTTC. Encoded protein: CASSLTSSSTNEQFF.

This rearrangement joins TRBV10-1 to TRBJ2-5, with TRBD2 matching over 8 bases. CDR3 length: 14 amino acids. Germline CDR1 is WNHNN and CDR2 is SYGVQD (reference sequence). Germline trimming cut 3 bases from V and 5 bases from J; bases unmatched to any gene: 5. CDR3 sequence reads: CASSDGGAGETQYF. CDR3 bases: TGCGCCAGCAGTGACGGGGGGGCCGGTGAGACCCAGTACTTC.

DNA for the CDR3: TGTGCCACCAGCAGTTCGACAAGGGACACTGAAGCTTTCTTT. Protein sequence: CATSSSTRDTEAFF. The genes are TRBV15 and TRBJ1-1; D is unresolved. This CDR3 has 14 amino acids. CDR1 and CDR2 from the germline V gene are LNHNV and YYDKDF (reference sequence). Trimming removed 3 bases at V and 3 bases at J, with 11 bases between.

The chain combines TRBV30 with TRBJ1-1; 7 bases agree with TRBD1. CDR3 length: 12 residues. Germline V CDR1 and CDR2: GTSNPN, SVGIG (reference sequence). V lost 5 bases and J lost 1; bases outside the gene matches: 1. The CDR3 here is CAWRTGNTEAFF. In DNA form, the CDR3 reads TGTGCCTGGCGGACAGGGAACACTGAAGCTTTCTTT.

The chain uses TRBV24-1 and TRBJ2-5; D assignment may be TRBD1 or TRBD2 (5 bases each). V was clipped by 2 bases and J by 2 bases, with 11 bases between them. From germline, CDR1 is KGHDR and CDR2 SFDVKD. The CDR3 has 15 residues. CDR3 residues: CATSDSGTAQETQYF. Here the CDR3 DNA reads TGTGCCACCAGTGATTCTGGGACGGCTCAAGAGACCCAGTACTTC.

The CDR3 DNA reads TGCGCCAGCAGTGAGTCGTACTACGAGCAGTACTTC. Translating gives CASSESYYEQYF. J is TRBJ2-7 and V is TRBV10-1; D unresolved. Germline assignment: CDR1 WNHNN and CDR2 SYGVQD (reference sequence). Trimming cost V 0 bases and J 3 bases, with 3 bases left between them. The CDR3 sequence is 12 residues long.

The chain joins TRBV6-2 or TRBV6-3 to TRBJ2-7, with D possibly called TRBD1 or TRBD2 (5 bases each). V gave up 7 bases and J gave up 2 bases, with 18 bases separating them. The germline V gene encodes CDR1 MNHEY and CDR2 SVGEGT. CDR3 length: 15 residues. CDR3 coding DNA: TGTGCCAGCATTACACTCCGGGACCGTACCTACGAGCAGTACTTC. As protein: CASITLRDRTYEQYF.

The gene calls are TRBV29-1 and TRBJ2-3, with TRBD2 identical over 10 bases. From germline, CDR1 is SQVTM and CDR2 ANQGSEA. Trimming took 7 bases from V and 3 from J; bases not matched to a gene: 7. The CDR3 contains 14 residues. The CDR3 DNA reads as TGCAGCGAAAGCGGGAGGGCCGGGACAGATACGCAGTATTTT. Amino acids: CSESGRAGTDTQYF.

This chain joins TRBV7-9 and TRBJ1-6, with 9 bases that match TRBD1. V was clipped by 5 bases and J by 9 bases; unmatched bases: 8. The CDR3 has 15 residues. From germline, CDR1 is SEHNR and CDR2 FQNEAQ (reference sequence). This CDR3 is CASSPGDRATSPLHF. In nucleotides, the CDR3 is TGTGCCAGCAGCCCGGGGGACAGGGCGACTTCACCCCTCCACTTT.

The J gene is TRBJ1-5, the V gene TRBV7-2; 7 bases are a match to TRBD1. Germline assignment: CDR1 SGHTA and CDR2 FQGNSA. The ends lost 5 bases at V and 4 bases at J; junction bases unmatched: 8. This CDR3 is built from 15 residues. The CDR3 is CASSRGQGVNQPQHF. In DNA, the CDR3 is TGTGCCAGCAGCCGGGGCCAGGGGGTAAATCAGCCCCAGCATTTT.

This clonotype was recorded only once. The chain couples TRBV20-1 to TRBJ2-1; D is unclear. V was cut by 5 bases and J by 2 bases, with 13 bases left in between. The germline V gene has CDR1 DFQATT and CDR2 SNEGSKA (reference sequence). The CDR3 totals 14 residues. The CDR3 protein is CSALRLDAYNEQFF. In DNA form, the CDR3 reads TGCAGTGCTCTAAGACTGGACGCCTACAATGAGCAGTTCTTC.

The rearrangement joins TRBV15 to TRBJ1-3; TRBD1 matches 9 bases. This CDR3 is 16 amino acids long. V lost 0 bases, J lost 3 bases, and 3 bases stayed unmatched. The V gene's germline CDR1 is LNHNV and CDR2 YYDKDF (reference sequence). Here the CDR3 DNA reads TGTGCCACCAGCAGAGAGACAGGGGGGAGTGGAAACACCATATATTTT. Amino acids: CATSRETGGSGNTIYF.

V usage is TRBV20-1 and J usage is TRBJ2-7; 10 bases match TRBD2. The CDR3 loop spans 15 amino acids. Germline lookup yields CDR1 DFQATT and CDR2 SNEGSKA (reference sequence). V was clipped by 3 bases and J by 6 bases; unmatched bases: 11. Here the CDR3 DNA reads TGCAGTGCTAGTTCAGGACTAGCGGACCTTAGCGAGCAGTACTTC. Amino acid sequence: CSASSGLADLSEQYF.

This sequence joins TRBV20-1 and TRBJ2-3; D may correspond to TRBD1 or TRBD2 (5 bases each). Germline assignment: CDR1 DFQATT and CDR2 SNEGSKA (reference sequence). V lost 1 base and J lost 5, with 10 bases in between. The CDR3 covers 13 residues. The CDR3 region has the DNA TGCAGTGCTAGAGGGTTGGGGGTAGATACGCAGTATTTT. Residues: CSARGLGVDTQYF.